This T cell receptor beta chain was captured by sequencing in a study of control samples from healthy donors and cancer patients. The protocol was immunoSEQ multiplex PCR, while the TCRdb copy is restricted to in-frame clones and leaves out a portion. Among fewer than 500,000 clones listed, approximately 90% were seen once. This clone has just one count. Germline V gives CDR1 SGHNT, CDR2 YENEEA. The CDR3 length is 13 residues. V was pared by 5 bases and J by 0 bases, with 7 bases between. The chain links TRBV11-3 to TRBJ1-1; D not certain. Sequencing was carried out using PBMCs. This receptor was obtained from a man aged 35-49 years with head and neck cancer. This CDR3 is CASSPHMNTEAFF. The CDR3 nucleotides are TGTGCCAGCAGCCCTCATATGAACACTGAAGCTTTCTTT.